These 11 T cell receptor beta chains originate from one sample sequenced in a study of vaccination and CD4 T cells after COVID-19. The antigens of these receptors remain unknown. Treatment indicated: roughly 11-day PBMC culture with coronavirus spike peptide pools or control peptides (ViraFEST assay). Cultured CD4+ T-cell DNA underwent Oncomine TCR Beta short-read sequencing. MiXCR, applied by TCRdb to the PCR reads, yields one record per CDR3 protein. In the table there are about 17,000 distinct CDR3 sequences, about 39% of which are singletons. Sequences were obtained from CD4+ T cells from blood, cultured in vitro. The receptors shown here come from a human donor who had recovered from COVID-19.

Only one count was recorded for this clonotype. The chain links TRBV10-3 to TRBJ1-6; D remains ambiguous. The CDR3 is 13 amino acids. Germline CDR1 reads ENHRY; CDR2 reads SYGVKD. Trimming pared 0 bases from V and 8 bases from J, leaving 5 bases between. Here the CDR3 reads CAISESRDSPLHF. The CDR3 DNA reads TGTGCCATCAGTGAGTCGAGGGATTCACCCCTCCACTTT.

V gene TRBV15 combines with J gene TRBJ1-2, with TRBD1 matching 9 bases. After removal of 0 bases from V and 8 bases from J, the junction contained 13 bases not matched to a gene. Germline CDR1 and CDR2: LNHNV and YYDKDF (reference sequence). This CDR3 is 17 amino acids long. The CDR3 sequence: CATSREGGTGGSIGYTF. The CDR3, as DNA: TGTGCCACCAGCAGAGAGGGAGGAACAGGGGGCTCTATCGGCTACACCTTC. The variable domain in full, with the rest retrieved from reference TRBV15 and TRBJ1-2, is DAMVIQNPRYQVTQFGKPVTLSCSQTLNHNVMYWYQQKSSQAPKLLFHYYDKDFNNEADTPDNFQSRRPNTSFCFLDIRSPGLGDTAMYLCATSREGGTGGSIGYTFGSGTRLTVV.

This clonotype came up a few times. V gene TRBV27 combines with J gene TRBJ1-2; possibly TRBD1 for D (5 bases). This CDR3 has 14 residues. The germline CDR1 and CDR2 sequences are MNHEY and SMNVEV (reference sequence). V lost 8 bases and J 4 bases, leaving 17 bases between the germline ends. CDR3: CASRTETGLYGYTF. CDR3 bases: TGTGCCAGCCGCACGGAAACGGGGCTCTATGGCTACACCTTC.

The chain joins TRBV6-1 to TRBJ2-2; TRBD2 is a possible D gene (5 bases). The CDR3 consists of 16 residues. Trimming pared 3 bases from V and 4 bases from J, leaving 15 bases between. CDR1 is MNHNS, CDR2 SASEGT, per germline. This CDR3 reads CASSDFSLEGTGELFF. The CDR3 DNA reads as TGTGCCAGCAGTGACTTTTCCCTCGAGGGCACCGGGGAGCTGTTTTTT.

There are a few counts of this clonotype. The V and J genes are TRBV10-3 and TRBJ1-2; maybe TRBD1 (5 bases). The CDR3 runs to 13 residues. CDR1 and CDR2 from the germline V gene are ENHRY and SYGVKD. V gave up 7 bases and J gave up 6 bases, with 15 bases separating them. CDR3 bases: TGTGCCATCACCATGCGGCAGGGTGATGGCTACACCTTC. Translating it yields CAITMRQGDGYTF.

This chain uses TRBV30 with TRBJ2-6; 9 bases line up with TRBD1. This CDR3 contains 17 residues. CDR1 and CDR2 (germline): GTSNPN, SVGIG (reference sequence). The V and J ends lost 3 bases and 0 bases, in that order; junction bases with no gene match: 6. CDR3 loop: CAWRRDRASSGANVLTF. DNA of the CDR3: TGTGCCTGGAGACGGGACAGGGCGAGCTCTGGGGCCAACGTCCTGACTTTC.

The CDR3 nucleotides are TGTGCCAGCAGTGATGGGGTGACGGACATTCAGTACTTC. Translation: CASSDGVTDIQYF. The V call is TRBV2, the J call TRBJ2-4, with unresolved D. CDR3 length: 13 residues. CDR1 is SNHLY, CDR2 FYNNEI, per germline. V lost 3 bases and J 8 bases, leaving 11 bases between the germline ends. The whole variable domain, filled in from reference TRBV2 and TRBJ2-4, reads EPEVTQTPSHQVTQMGQEVILRCVPISNHLYFYWYRQILGQKVEFLVSFYNNEISEKSEIFDDQFSVERPDGSNFTLKIRSTKLEDSAMYFCASSDGVTDIQYFGAGTRLSVL.

The chain has TRBV10-3 and TRBJ2-1; D is unresolved. Between the trimmed V and J ends, which lost 6 bases and 7 bases, there was a span of 10 bases. Per germline, CDR1 ENHRY and CDR2 SYGVKD. This CDR3 has 12 residues. CDR3 nucleotides: TGTGCCATCAGCCCCTTCGGGAATGAGCAGTTCTTC. Amino acids: CAISPFGNEQFF.

This clonotype was picked up a small number of times. The rearrangement uses TRBV18 and TRBJ1-3, with TRBD1 matching 7 bases. The CDR3 extends over 14 amino acids. Germline V lookup: CDR1 KGHSH, CDR2 LQKENI. The J segment lost 3 bases and the V segment lost 2 bases, leaving 1 base of the junction unmatched. The CDR3: CASSPDRVGNTIYF. CDR3 sequence (DNA): TGTGCCAGCTCACCAGACAGGGTTGGAAACACCATATATTTT.

This clonotype was observed once. This sequence joins TRBV20-1 and TRBJ2-7; TRBD1 agrees at 7 bases. This CDR3 region has 15 residues. Germline V gene sequence: CDR1 DFQATT, CDR2 SNEGSKA (reference sequence). After removal of 0 bases from V and 4 bases from J, the junction contained 9 bases not matched to a gene. As DNA, the CDR3 is TGCAGTGCTAGAGAGTTTGGGTCCAGGGGGTACGAGCAGTACTTC. It is translated as CSAREFGSRGYEQYF.

This clonotype was counted only a few times. This rearrangement joins TRBV20-1 to TRBJ2-5; no reliable D call. V was cut by 4 bases and J by 3 bases, with 12 bases left in between. CDR1 DFQATT and CDR2 SNEGSKA come from the germline V gene (reference sequence). This CDR3 is built from 13 residues. This chain's CDR3 is CSATLDDEETQYF. CDR3 nucleotides: TGCAGTGCTACGTTAGACGACGAAGAGACCCAGTACTTC.